A single T cell receptor (beta chain) is shown here with its context. Its target is unknown. The data are from a study of T cell repertoires in cytomegalovirus infection. Across the study: Public TCR beta signatures marked donors with CMV infection and the matching HLA. Study observations and caveats: The cumulative frequency of public TCR beta families identified carriers of CMV plus the relevant HLA. Dominant in the ex vivo response were TCR beta clonotypes restricted by HLA-C and specific for CMV.

V was shortened by 6 bases and J by 5 bases, with 16 bases between the two germline ends. The CDR3 is 15 residues long. TCRdb called the reads again in MiXCR, with one record for every CDR3 protein. Counted here are roughly 150,000 distinct CDR3 sequences, about 20% occurring once; the ten biggest clones make up 25%. The chain joins TRBV12-3 or TRBV12-4 to TRBJ1-4; a possible D gene is TRBD1 (5 bases). The clonotype comes from a human donor in good health (CMV status not recorded). Some clones in this sample may be carry-over from other donors' samples. This specimen consisted of CD8+ T cells from cultured PBMCs, obtained from culture after CMV antigen stimulation. The CDR3 is CASRISTDSNEKLFF. DNA for the CDR3: TGTGCCAGCAGAATATCGACAGACTCCAATGAAAAACTGTTTTTT.